What follows describes a single T cell receptor beta chain. The data are from a study of blood T cell repertoires in COVID-19. Some clones are missing from TCRdb's copy, which holds only in-frame ones; the method was immunoSEQ multiplex PCR. Seen here are more than 300,000 clones, more than 75% observed once, and the top ten hold around 6%. This CDR3 has 19 amino acids. This rearrangement joins TRBV21-1 to TRBJ2-4; TRBD2 is the table's D call and was not checked against the DNA. TRBV21-1 is listed as a pseudogene. Sequencing was carried out using peripheral blood. The receptor's source is a woman between 50 and 59 years old with COVID-19, enrolled during active disease. The CDR3 is CASSPRTSGRAVAKNIQYF. DNA of the CDR3: TGTGCCAGCAGCCCCCGGACTAGCGGGAGGGCTGTAGCCAAAAACATTCAGTACTTC.